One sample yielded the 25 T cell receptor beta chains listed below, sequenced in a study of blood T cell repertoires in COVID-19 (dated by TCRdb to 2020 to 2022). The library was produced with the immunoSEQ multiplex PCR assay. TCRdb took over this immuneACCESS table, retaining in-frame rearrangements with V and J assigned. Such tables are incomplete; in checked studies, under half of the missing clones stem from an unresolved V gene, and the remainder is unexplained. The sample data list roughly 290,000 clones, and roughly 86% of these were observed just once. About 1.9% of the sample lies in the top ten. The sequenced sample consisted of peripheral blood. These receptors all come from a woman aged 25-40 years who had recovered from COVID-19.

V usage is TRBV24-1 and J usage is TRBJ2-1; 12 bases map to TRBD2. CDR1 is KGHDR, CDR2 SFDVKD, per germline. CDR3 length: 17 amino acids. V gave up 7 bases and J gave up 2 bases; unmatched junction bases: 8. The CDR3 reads CATSDGSSGRAYNEQFF. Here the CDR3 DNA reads TGTGCCACCAGCGACGGGTCTAGCGGGAGGGCCTACAATGAGCAGTTCTTC.

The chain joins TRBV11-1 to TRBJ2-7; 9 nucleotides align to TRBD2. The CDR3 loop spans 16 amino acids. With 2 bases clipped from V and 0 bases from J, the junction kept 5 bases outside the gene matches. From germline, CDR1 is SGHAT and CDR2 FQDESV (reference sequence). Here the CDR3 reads CASSLLGSGSSYEQYF. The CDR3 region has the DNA TGTGCCAGCAGCTTACTTGGTAGCGGGAGCTCCTACGAGCAGTACTTC.

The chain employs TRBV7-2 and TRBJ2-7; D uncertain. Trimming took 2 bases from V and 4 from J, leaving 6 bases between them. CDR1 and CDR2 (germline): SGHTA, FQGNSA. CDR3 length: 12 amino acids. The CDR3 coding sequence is TGTGCCAGCAGCTTACCCGCGTACGAGCAGTACTTC. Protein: CASSLPAYEQYF.

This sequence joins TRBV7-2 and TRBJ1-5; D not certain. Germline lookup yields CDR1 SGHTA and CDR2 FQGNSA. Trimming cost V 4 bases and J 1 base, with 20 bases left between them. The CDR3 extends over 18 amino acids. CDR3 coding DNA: TGTGCCAGCAGCTCCACCCTTGGCGGGGAGGCGAGCAATCAGCCCCAGCATTTT. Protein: CASSSTLGGEASNQPQHF. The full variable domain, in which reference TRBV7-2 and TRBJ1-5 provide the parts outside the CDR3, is GAGVSQSPSNKVTEKGKDVELRCDPISGHTALYWYRQSLGQGLEFLIYFQGNSAPDKSGLPSDRFSAERTGGSVSTLTIQRTQQEDSAVYLCASSSTLGGEASNQPQHFGDGTRLSIL.

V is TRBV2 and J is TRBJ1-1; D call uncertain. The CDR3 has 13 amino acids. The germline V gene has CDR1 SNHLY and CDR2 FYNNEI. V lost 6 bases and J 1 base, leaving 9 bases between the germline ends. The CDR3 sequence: CASRTFENTEAFF. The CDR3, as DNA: TGTGCCAGCAGAACTTTTGAGAACACTGAAGCTTTCTTT.

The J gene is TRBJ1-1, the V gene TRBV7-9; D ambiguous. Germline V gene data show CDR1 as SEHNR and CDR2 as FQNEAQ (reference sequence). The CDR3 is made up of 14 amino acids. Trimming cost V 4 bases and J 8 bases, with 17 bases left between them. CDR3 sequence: CASSSPRSGLEAFF. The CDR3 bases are TGTGCCAGCAGCTCCCCACGCTCCGGACTAGAAGCTTTCTTT.

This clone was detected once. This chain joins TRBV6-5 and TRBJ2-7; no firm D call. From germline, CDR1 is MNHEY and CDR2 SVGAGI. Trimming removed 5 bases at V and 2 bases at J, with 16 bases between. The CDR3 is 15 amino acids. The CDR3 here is CASSTSNTYTYEQYF. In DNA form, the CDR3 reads TGTGCCAGCAGTACCTCGAATACCTATACCTACGAGCAGTACTTC.

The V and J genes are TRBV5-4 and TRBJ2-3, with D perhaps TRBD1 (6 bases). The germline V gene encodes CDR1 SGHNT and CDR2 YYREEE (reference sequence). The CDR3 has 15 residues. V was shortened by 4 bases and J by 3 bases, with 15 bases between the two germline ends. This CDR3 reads CASSLQGIGTDTQYF. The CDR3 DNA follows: TGTGCCAGCAGCCTACAGGGAATCGGGACAGATACGCAGTATTTT.

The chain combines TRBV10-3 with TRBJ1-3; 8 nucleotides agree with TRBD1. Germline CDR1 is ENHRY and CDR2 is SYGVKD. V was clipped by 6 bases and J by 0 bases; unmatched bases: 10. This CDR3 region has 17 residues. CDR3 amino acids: CAIRTSTGDLSGNTIYF. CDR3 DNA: TGTGCCATCAGAACCTCGACAGGGGATCTCTCTGGAAACACCATATATTTT.

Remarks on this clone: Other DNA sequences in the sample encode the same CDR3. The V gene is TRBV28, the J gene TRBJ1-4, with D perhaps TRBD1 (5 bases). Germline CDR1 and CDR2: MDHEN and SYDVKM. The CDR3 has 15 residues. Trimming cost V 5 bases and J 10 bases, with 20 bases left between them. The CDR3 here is CASSGGTGGMGKLFF. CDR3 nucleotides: TGTGCCAGCAGTGGGGGGACGGGAGGCATGGGAAAACTGTTTTTT.

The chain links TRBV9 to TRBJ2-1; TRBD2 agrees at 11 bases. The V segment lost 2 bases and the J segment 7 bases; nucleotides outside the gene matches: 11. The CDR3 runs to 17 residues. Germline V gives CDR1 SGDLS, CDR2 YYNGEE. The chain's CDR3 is CASSVGTSGLGLNEQFF. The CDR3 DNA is TGTGCCAGCAGCGTCGGGACTAGCGGCCTTGGGTTGAATGAGCAGTTCTTC.

CDR3 nucleotide sequence: TGCGCCAGCAGCCAAGAGGGGGCAGGGGCGAACTATGGCTACACCTTC. As protein: CASSQEGAGANYGYTF. The V call is TRBV4-3, the J call TRBJ1-2; TRBD1 is a possible D gene (6 bases). CDR3 size: 16 residues. The V and J ends lost 0 bases and 2 bases respectively, with 13 bases between them. Germline-derived CDR1 and CDR2 are LGHNA and YSLEER.

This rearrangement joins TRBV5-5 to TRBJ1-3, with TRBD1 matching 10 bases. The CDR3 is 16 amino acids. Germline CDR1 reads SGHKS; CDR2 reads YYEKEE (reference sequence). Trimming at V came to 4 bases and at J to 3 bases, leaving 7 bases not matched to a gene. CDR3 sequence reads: CASSPWTGGVGNTIYF. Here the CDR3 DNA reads TGTGCCAGCAGCCCATGGACAGGGGGAGTTGGAAACACCATATATTTT.

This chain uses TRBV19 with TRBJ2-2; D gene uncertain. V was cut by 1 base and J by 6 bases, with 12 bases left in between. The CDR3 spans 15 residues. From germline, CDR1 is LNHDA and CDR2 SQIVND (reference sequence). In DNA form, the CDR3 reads TGTGCCAGTAGTATAGGTTGGCAAAACGCCGGGGAGCTGTTTTTT. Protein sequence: CASSIGWQNAGELFF.

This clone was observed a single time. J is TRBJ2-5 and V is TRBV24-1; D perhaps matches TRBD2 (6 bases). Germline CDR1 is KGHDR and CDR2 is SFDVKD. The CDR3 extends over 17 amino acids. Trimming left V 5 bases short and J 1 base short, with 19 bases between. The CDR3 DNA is TGTGCCACCAGTGGGTTCGGCGTAGCGGATCTCCAAGAGACCCAGTACTTC. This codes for CATSGFGVADLQETQYF.

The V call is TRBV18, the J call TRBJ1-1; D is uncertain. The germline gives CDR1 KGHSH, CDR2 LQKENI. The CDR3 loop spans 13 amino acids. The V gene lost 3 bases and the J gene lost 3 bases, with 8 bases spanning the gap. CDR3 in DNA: TGTGCCAGCTCACCGGCCATGGACACTGAAGCTTTCTTT. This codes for CASSPAMDTEAFF.

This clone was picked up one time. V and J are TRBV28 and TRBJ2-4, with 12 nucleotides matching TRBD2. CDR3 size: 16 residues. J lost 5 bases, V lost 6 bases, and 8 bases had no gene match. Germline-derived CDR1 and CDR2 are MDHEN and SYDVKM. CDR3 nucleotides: TGTGCCAGCAGCCCAGGACTAGCGGGAAACCAAAACATTCAGTACTTC. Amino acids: CASSPGLAGNQNIQYF.

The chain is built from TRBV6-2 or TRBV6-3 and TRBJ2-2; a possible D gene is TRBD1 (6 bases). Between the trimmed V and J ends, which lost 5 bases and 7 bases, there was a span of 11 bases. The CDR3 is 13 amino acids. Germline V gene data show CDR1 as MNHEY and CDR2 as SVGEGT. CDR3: CASSQGLVGELFF. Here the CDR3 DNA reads TGTGCCAGCAGTCAGGGGTTGGTCGGGGAGCTGTTTTTT.

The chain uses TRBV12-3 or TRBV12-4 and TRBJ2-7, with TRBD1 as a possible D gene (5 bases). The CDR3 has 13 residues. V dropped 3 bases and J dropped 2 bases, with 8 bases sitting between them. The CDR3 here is CASSFDRPYEQYF. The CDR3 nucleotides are TGTGCCAGCAGTTTTGACAGACCCTACGAGCAGTACTTC.

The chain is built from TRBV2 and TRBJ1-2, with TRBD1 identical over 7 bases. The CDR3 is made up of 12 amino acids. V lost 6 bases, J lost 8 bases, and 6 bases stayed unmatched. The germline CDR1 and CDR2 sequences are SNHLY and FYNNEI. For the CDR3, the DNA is TGTGCCAGCAGGGAGGGGGCGAGGGGCTACACCTTC. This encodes CASREGARGYTF.

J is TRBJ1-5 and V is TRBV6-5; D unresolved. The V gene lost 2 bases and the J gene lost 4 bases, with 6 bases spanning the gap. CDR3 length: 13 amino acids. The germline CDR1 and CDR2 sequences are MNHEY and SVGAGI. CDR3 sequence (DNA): TGTGCCAGCAGTTACAGGGAGAATCAGCCCCAGCATTTT. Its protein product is CASSYRENQPQHF.

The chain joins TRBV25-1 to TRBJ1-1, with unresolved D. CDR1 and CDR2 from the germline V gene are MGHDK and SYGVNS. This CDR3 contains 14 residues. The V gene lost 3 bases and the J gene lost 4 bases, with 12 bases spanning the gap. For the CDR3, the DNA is TGTGCCAGCAGTGACTTAGACAAGGCCACTGAAGCTTTCTTT. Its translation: CASSDLDKATEAFF.

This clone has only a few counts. This chain's CDR3 is CASCSGQETQYF. The CDR3 bases are TGTGCCAGCTGTAGCGGCCAAGAGACCCAGTACTTC. The chain is built from TRBV28 and TRBJ2-5; D might be TRBD2 (6 bases). The V gene lost 8 bases and the J gene lost 1 base, with 8 bases spanning the gap. Germline V gene lookup returns CDR1 MDHEN and CDR2 SYDVKM. The CDR3 consists of 12 residues.

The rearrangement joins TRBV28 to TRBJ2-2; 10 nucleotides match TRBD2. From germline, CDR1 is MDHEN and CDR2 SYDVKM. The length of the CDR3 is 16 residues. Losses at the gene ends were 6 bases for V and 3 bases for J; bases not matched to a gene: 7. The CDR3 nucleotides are TGTGCCAGCAGACCGACTAGCGGGTGGGACACCGGGGAGCTGTTTTTT. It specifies CASRPTSGWDTGELFF.

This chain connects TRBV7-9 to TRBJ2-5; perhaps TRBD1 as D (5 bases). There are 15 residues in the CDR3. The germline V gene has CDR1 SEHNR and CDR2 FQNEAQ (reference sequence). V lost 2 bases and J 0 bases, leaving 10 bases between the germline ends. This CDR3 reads CASSLRIGDQETQYF. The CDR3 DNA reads TGTGCCAGCAGCTTAAGGATAGGGGACCAAGAGACCCAGTACTTC.